This passage covers 14 T cell receptor beta chains from one sample sequenced in a study of human T cells and chemical hapten exposure. One entry per CDR3 protein, called by TCRdb with MiXCR from the RACE reads. This table has tens of thousands of distinct CDR3 sequences, around a tenth appearing once. Time point meaning: pre-sensitization, week 0. Treatment denoted: therapeutic diphenylcyclopropenone sensitization with weekly scalp DPC. Total RNA was isolated from unfractionated whole blood. The material sequenced was whole blood, taken in connection with sensitization to the hapten diphenylcyclopropenone (DPC). All receptors derive from a man aged 50-60 years with alopecia areata. Some clones in this sample may be carry-over from other donors' samples.

This clonotype came up many times. The V and J genes are TRBV27 and TRBJ1-1; the D is unclear. Germline V gives CDR1 MNHEY, CDR2 SMNVEV (reference sequence). Trimming removed 2 bases from V and 1 base from J, with 5 bases in between. The CDR3 is 13 residues long. CDR3 region: CASSLNWNTEAFF. CDR3 bases: TGTGCCAGCAGTTTAAACTGGAACACTGAAGCTTTCTTT.

The V gene is TRBV6-6, the J gene TRBJ2-5, with D tentatively TRBD2 (5 bases). The CDR3 spans 13 residues. Germline assignment: CDR1 MNHNY and CDR2 SVGAGI (reference sequence). The V and J ends lost 2 bases and 5 bases respectively, with 9 bases between them. The CDR3 here is CASSYAPGETQYF. In nucleotides, the CDR3 is TGTGCCAGCAGTTACGCACCGGGGGAGACCCAGTACTTC.

This clonotype is categorized as medium-sized. The chain employs TRBV5-6 and TRBJ2-5; D gene unclear. The CDR3 runs 15 residues. V lost 0 bases and J 1 base, leaving 10 bases between the germline ends. In germline, CDR1 is SGHDT, CDR2 YYEEEE. The CDR3 protein is CASSLEGRVQETQYF. CDR3 in DNA: TGTGCCAGCAGCTTGGAAGGGCGCGTCCAAGAGACCCAGTACTTC.

This chain uses TRBV5-1 with TRBJ2-7; 7 bases are a match to TRBD2. Per the germline V gene, CDR1 is SGHRS and CDR2 is YFSETQ. J lost 1 base, V lost 4 bases, and 8 bases had no gene match. The CDR3 extends over 15 amino acids. The CDR3 coding sequence is TGCGCCAGCAGCCCGGGGGGACTGCGGTCCTACGAGCAGTACTTC. As protein: CASSPGGLRSYEQYF.

This chain joins TRBV5-1 and TRBJ1-1; a possible D gene is TRBD1 (6 bases). Per the germline V gene, CDR1 is SGHRS and CDR2 is YFSETQ. Trimming cost V 6 bases and J 4 bases, with 13 bases left between them. The CDR3 is 13 amino acids. The CDR3 nucleotides are TGCGCCAGCACCTTTGAAGGGGGCACTGAAGCTTTCTTT. It is translated as CASTFEGGTEAFF.

J is TRBJ2-3 and V is TRBV7-2; TRBD1 aligns across 7 bases. The V gene end was trimmed by 0 bases and the J gene end by 1 base; junction bases not matched to a gene: 4. The CDR3 has 16 amino acids. Looked up from germline, CDR1 is SGHTA and CDR2 is FQGNSA. In DNA, the CDR3 is TGTGCCAGCAGCTTAGCGCTGGGACAGCGCACAGATACGCAGTATTTT. Protein product: CASSLALGQRTDTQYF.

The chain combines TRBV7-6 with TRBJ2-7, with D unresolved. The CDR3 has 15 amino acids. Germline V gene lookup returns CDR1 SGHVS and CDR2 FNYEAQ. V gave up 1 base and J gave up 1 base, with 11 bases separating them. The CDR3: CASSLDPGVSYEQYF. Written as DNA, the CDR3 is TGTGCCAGCAGCTTAGATCCGGGCGTTTCCTACGAGCAGTACTTC. The full variable domain, rest sourced from reference TRBV7-6 and TRBJ2-7, is GAGVSQSPRYKVTKRGQDVALRCDPISGHVSLYWYRQALGQGPEFLTYFNYEAQQDKSGLPNDRFSAERPEGSISTLTIQRTEQRDSAMYRCASSLDPGVSYEQYFGPGTRLTVT.

This clonotype showed up just a few times. The chain uses TRBV28 and TRBJ2-4, with D perhaps TRBD2 (6 bases). This CDR3 region has 17 residues. V was shortened by 3 bases and J by 0 bases, with 15 bases between the two germline ends. CDR1 is MDHEN and CDR2 is SYDVKM in the germline V gene. The CDR3: CASSFRSGTLAKNIQYF. In nucleotides, the CDR3 is TGTGCCAGCAGTTTCCGGTCCGGGACTTTAGCCAAAAACATTCAGTACTTC. Based on the CDR3 plus reference TRBV28 and TRBJ2-4, the full variable domain is DVKVTQSSRYLVKRTGEKVFLECVQDMDHENMFWYRQDPGLGLRLIYFSYDVKMKEKGDIPEGYSVSREKKERFSLILESASTNQTSMYLCASSFRSGTLAKNIQYFGAGTRLSVL.

This clonotype was seen a few times. This chain links TRBV20-1 with TRBJ1-1, with a weak D call TRBD1 (5 bases). With 0 bases removed from V and 0 bases from J, the gap between germline ends came to 14 bases. This CDR3 has 16 amino acids. Germline assignment: CDR1 DFQATT and CDR2 SNEGSKA (reference sequence). DNA for the CDR3: TGCAGTGCTAGAGATTTGGGGACTGGAGTGAACACTGAAGCTTTCTTT. It is translated as CSARDLGTGVNTEAFF.

This chain uses TRBV6-5 with TRBJ2-4, with TRBD1 as a possible D gene (5 bases). CDR1 is MNHEY, CDR2 SVGAGI, per germline. V gave up 6 bases and J gave up 3 bases, with 15 bases separating them. CDR3 length equals 15 residues. CDR3 sequence: CASRVGQSYKNIQYF. For the CDR3, the DNA is TGTGCCAGCAGGGTTGGACAATCATACAAAAACATTCAGTACTTC.

This clonotype was recorded at least ten times. The rearrangement uses TRBV6-2 or TRBV6-3 and TRBJ2-2; 9 nucleotides align to TRBD1. Per germline, CDR1 MNHEY and CDR2 SVGEGT. The V and J ends lost 2 bases and 5 bases, in that order; junction bases with no gene match: 6. This CDR3 has 16 residues. The CDR3 DNA sequence: TGTGCCAGCAGTTACAACAGGGGGCTTACTACCGGGGAGCTGTTTTTT. Its translation is CASSYNRGLTTGELFF.

This clonotype was counted at least ten times. This rearrangement joins TRBV24-1 to TRBJ2-2; 7 nucleotides agree with TRBD2. The J segment lost 4 bases and the V segment lost 4 bases, leaving 5 bases of the junction unmatched. The germline gives CDR1 KGHDR, CDR2 SFDVKD. The CDR3 covers 15 residues. DNA of the CDR3: TGTGCCACCAGTGAAGCGGGACGGGGCACCGGGGAGCTGTTTTTT. Protein sequence: CATSEAGRGTGELFF.

This clonotype was observed at least ten times. This chain uses TRBV7-2 with TRBJ2-1; 8 bases fit TRBD2. Looked up from germline, CDR1 is SGHTA and CDR2 is FQGNSA. This CDR3 spans 15 amino acids. V lost 2 bases to trimming and J lost 3 bases; unmatched junction nucleotides: 3. This CDR3 reads CASSLSGSGYNEQFF. CDR3 DNA sequence: TGTGCCAGCAGCTTAAGCGGGAGTGGCTACAATGAGCAGTTCTTC. Complete variable domain (other parts from reference TRBV7-2 and TRBJ2-1): GAGVSQSPSNKVTEKGKDVELRCDPISGHTALYWYRQSLGQGLEFLIYFQGNSAPDKSGLPSDRFSAERTGGSVSTLTIQRTQQEDSAVYLCASSLSGSGYNEQFFGPGTRLTVL.

For the CDR3, the DNA is TGTGCCAGCAGCGTAGCAGGGGGCGATAATTCACCCCTCCACTTT. The encoded protein is CASSVAGGDNSPLHF. J is TRBJ1-6 and V is TRBV9, with 8 positions matching TRBD1. Germline CDR1 reads SGDLS; CDR2 reads YYNGEE. J lost 5 bases, V lost 0 bases, and 1 base had no gene match. The CDR3 consists of 15 residues.